This TCR beta chain appears in the sequencing data of a study of cytomegalovirus exposure and HLA in healthy donors. Findings and caveats of the study: A later analysis associated roughly 15,000 TCR beta sequences with HLA alleles at a 0.05 false discovery rate. Most TCR sequences were seen very rarely across donors, but some public TCRs occurred in many.

The PCR used 60 Vbeta and 13 Jbeta primers. Some clones are missing from TCRdb's copy, which holds only in-frame ones; the method was immunoSEQ multiplex PCR. The sample records approximately 110,000 clones, 55% to 75% being singletons. As to this clone: Its antigen is still unknown.

The CDR3 sequence is 14 residues long. With 6 bases removed from V and 0 bases from J, the gap between germline ends came to 9 bases. Germline V gives CDR1 SEHNR, CDR2 FQNEAQ (reference sequence). The sequence derives from a woman between 40 and 55 years old in good health and CMV-seropositive. J is TRBJ1-5 and V is TRBV7-9; D not certain. The material sequenced was PBMCs. CDR3 nucleotides: TGTGCCAGCAGTCCCGACACTAGCAATCAGCCCCAGCATTTT. As protein: CASSPDTSNQPQHF.